What follows are 20 T cell receptor beta chains derived from one specimen sequenced in a study of blood T cell repertoires in COVID-19. Repertoires were generated with immunoSEQ multiplex PCR, while TCRdb's copy carries only in-frame clones and drops some. Among tens of thousands of clones listed, 82% were seen once. The specimen was peripheral blood. These receptors all come from a woman aged 60-70 years with acute or convalescent COVID-19.

The V call is TRBV11-3, the J call TRBJ2-1, with a weak D call TRBD2 (5 bases). This CDR3 has 16 residues. Trimming cost V 5 bases and J 0 bases, with 14 bases left between them. Germline assignment: CDR1 SGHNT and CDR2 YENEEA. The CDR3 loop reads CASSPHPGSSYNEQFF. CDR3 bases: TGTGCCAGCAGCCCCCATCCGGGGAGCTCCTACAATGAGCAGTTCTTC.

The chain recombines TRBV11-3 with TRBJ2-5; TRBD1 matches 11 bases. The CDR3 length is 16 residues. The V gene's germline CDR1 is SGHNT and CDR2 YENEEA. V lost 4 bases to trimming and J lost 5 bases; unmatched junction nucleotides: 9. The chain's CDR3 is CASSSSYGQGAETQYF. The CDR3 DNA follows: TGTGCCAGCAGCTCCTCGTACGGACAGGGGGCTGAGACCCAGTACTTC.

A word on this clone: Other DNA sequences of this sample code for an identical CDR3. The chain couples TRBV18 to TRBJ1-1, with a possible D match to TRBD1 (6 bases). The CDR3 is 13 amino acids. Germline V gene sequence: CDR1 KGHSH, CDR2 LQKENI. V lost 6 bases to trimming and J lost 1 base, with 9 bases between them. CDR3 loop: CASSLGQNTEAFF. The CDR3 region has the DNA TGTGCCAGCTCTTTGGGACAGAACACTGAAGCTTTCTTT.

The chain carries TRBV14 and TRBJ2-6; 11 nucleotides line up with TRBD1. Germline lookup yields CDR1 SGHDN and CDR2 FVKESK. With 2 bases clipped from V and 0 bases from J, the junction kept 3 bases outside the gene matches. The CDR3 sequence is 18 residues long. The CDR3 bases are TGTGCCAGCAGCCAATGGACAGGGGGCGCCTCTGGGGCCAACGTCCTGACTTTC. This encodes CASSQWTGGASGANVLTF.

The table lists this clone with a count of one. The V gene is TRBV7-6, the J gene TRBJ1-2, with a weak D call TRBD1 (5 bases). This CDR3 is 15 amino acids long. Germline V CDR1 and CDR2: SGHVS, FNYEAQ. Trimming removed 1 base at V and 1 base at J, with 10 bases between. CDR3 coding DNA: TGTGCCAGCAGCTTAGGCGGGGCTAGTAACTATGGCTACACCTTC. It is translated as CASSLGGASNYGYTF.

This clone has just one count. This chain connects TRBV6-5 to TRBJ1-1; D ambiguous. The CDR3 totals 15 residues. Trimming pared 5 bases from V and 2 bases from J, leaving 15 bases between. From germline, CDR1 is MNHEY and CDR2 SVGAGI. CDR3 DNA: TGTGCCAGCAGTCTATGGACTGGCCAAAACACTGAAGCTTTCTTT. Its protein product is CASSLWTGQNTEAFF.

This chain uses TRBV5-4 with TRBJ2-2; D is possibly TRBD2 (6 bases). Germline-derived CDR1 and CDR2 are SGHNT and YYREEE (reference sequence). The ends were cut back, 4 bases at V and 0 bases at J, with 13 bases in the middle. This CDR3 spans 16 amino acids. CDR3 in amino acids: CASSTLGGANTGELFF. CDR3 DNA: TGTGCCAGCAGCACTTTGGGGGGTGCGAACACCGGGGAGCTGTTTTTT.

The chain recombines TRBV5-6 with TRBJ1-4; 8 bases are shared with TRBD1. This CDR3 comprises 17 residues. V lost 3 bases to trimming and J lost 7 bases; unmatched junction nucleotides: 14. Looked up from germline, CDR1 is SGHDT and CDR2 is YYEEEE. As DNA, the CDR3 is TGTGCCAGCAGCTCCCGTTCCCCGACAGGGGCGTTTGAAAAACTGTTTTTT. Its translation is CASSSRSPTGAFEKLFF.

This clone is a singleton in its sample. This chain connects TRBV7-9 to TRBJ1-2, with 7 bases identical to TRBD1. The CDR3 has 13 residues. Germline V CDR1 and CDR2: SEHNR, FQNEAQ (reference sequence). Trimming took 7 bases from V and 2 from J; bases not matched to a gene: 4. CDR3 bases: TGTGCCAGCACCTCGGGACAGAACTATGGCTACACCTTC. It codes for CASTSGQNYGYTF.

V and J are TRBV14 and TRBJ1-3; D unresolved. V shed 1 base and J shed 0 bases, with 13 bases lying between them. Germline V gene lookup returns CDR1 SGHDN and CDR2 FVKESK. The CDR3 runs 17 residues. The CDR3 here is CASSQGPGLHSGNTIYF. The CDR3, as DNA: TGTGCCAGCAGCCAAGGTCCCGGACTTCACTCTGGAAACACCATATATTTT.

This sequence joins TRBV27 and TRBJ1-2; perhaps TRBD1 as D (5 bases). V was trimmed by 3 bases and J by 7 bases, leaving 21 bases between them. Germline V lookup: CDR1 MNHEY, CDR2 SMNVEV (reference sequence). This CDR3 region has 16 residues. The CDR3, as DNA: TGTGCCAGCAGTTTGCAGACCCCAAGGGGAAATATTGGCTACACCTTC. Protein product: CASSLQTPRGNIGYTF.

This chain joins TRBV3-1 (or the pseudogene TRBV3-2) and TRBJ2-7; TRBD1 is a possible D gene (6 bases). The germline V gene encodes CDR1 LGHDT and CDR2 YNNKEL (reference sequence). V was cut by 8 bases and J by 0 bases, with 8 bases left in between. The CDR3 consists of 12 residues. The CDR3 DNA follows: TGTGCCAGCTCGGACAGCTCCTACGAGCAGTACTTC. It specifies CASSDSSYEQYF.

The chain carries TRBV5-5 and TRBJ1-6; D may be TRBD1 (6 bases). V was cut by 4 bases and J by 9 bases, with 14 bases left in between. Germline V lookup: CDR1 SGHKS, CDR2 YYEKEE (reference sequence). The CDR3 spans 14 residues. The CDR3 sequence: CASSVGGLSSPLHF. Written as DNA, the CDR3 is TGTGCCAGCAGCGTGGGGGGCCTCTCTTCACCCCTCCACTTT.

The V gene is TRBV21-1, the J gene TRBJ2-2; TRBD2 is taken as the D call from the table, unchecked against the DNA. TRBV21-1 corresponds to a pseudogene. The CDR3 sequence is 15 residues long. The CDR3 nucleotides read TGTGCCAGCAGCCAAGGAAAGGTGGAGGACCGGGAGCTGTTTTTT. Amino acids: CASSQGKVEDRELFF.

A single count supports this clone. The V gene is TRBV5-6, the J gene TRBJ1-1; D is unclear. V gave up 4 bases and J gave up 1 base, with 8 bases separating them. Germline V gene sequence: CDR1 SGHDT, CDR2 YYEEEE. The CDR3 loop spans 13 amino acids. CDR3 amino acids: CASSVDTNTEAFF. In DNA, the CDR3 is TGTGCCAGCAGCGTTGACACGAACACTGAAGCTTTCTTT.

The chain combines TRBV7-2 with TRBJ2-1; 7 nucleotides line up with TRBD2. Germline CDR1 SGHTA, CDR2 FQGNSA. V shed 0 bases and J 8 bases; nucleotides not matched to a gene: 4. This CDR3 region has 14 residues. CDR3: CASSLAPGRDEQFF. The CDR3 DNA reads as TGTGCCAGCAGCTTAGCCCCGGGGAGGGATGAGCAGTTCTTC.

J is TRBJ1-2 and V is TRBV6-5, with D maybe TRBD1 (5 bases). CDR3 size: 13 residues. V was clipped by 6 bases and J by 7 bases, with 15 bases between them. Germline V lookup: CDR1 MNHEY, CDR2 SVGAGI. The CDR3 sequence is CASRSNGGTGYTF. DNA of the CDR3: TGTGCCAGCAGAAGCAACGGGGGGACTGGCTACACCTTC.

This clone was found a few times. This rearrangement joins TRBV7-2 to TRBJ2-7, with 7 bases aligning to TRBD2. V gave up 5 bases and J gave up 3 bases; unmatched junction bases: 10. CDR1 and CDR2 from the germline V gene are SGHTA and FQGNSA. The CDR3 loop spans 15 amino acids. The CDR3 DNA is TGTGCCAGCAGCGCCTTTTCGGGGGGAATCTACGAGCAGTACTTC. It encodes CASSAFSGGIYEQYF.

J is TRBJ2-1 and V is TRBV2; D gene uncertain. Germline loops: CDR1 SNHLY, CDR2 FYNNEI. V lost 7 bases and J lost 0, with 10 bases in between. This CDR3 has 14 amino acids. CDR3 protein: CASTSTSSYNEQFF. Written as DNA, the CDR3 is TGTGCCAGCACCTCGACAAGCTCCTACAATGAGCAGTTCTTC.

The chain has TRBV10-3 and TRBJ2-1, with D possibly matching TRBD2 (7 bases). This CDR3 region has 14 residues. With 4 bases removed from V and 8 bases from J, the gap between germline ends came to 15 bases. CDR1 ENHRY and CDR2 SYGVKD come from the germline V gene. The CDR3 bases are TGTGCCATCAGTGGAGGGGGGGGTACATATGAGCAGTTCTTC. This gives the protein CAISGGGGTYEQFF.